The clone carrying this T cell receptor beta chain showed up many times. The CDR3 is made up of 17 amino acids. J lost 5 bases, V lost 4 bases, and 16 bases had no gene match. Germline V gene data show CDR1 as SNHLY and CDR2 as FYNNEI. The sample originates from a study of T cells in Graves' hyperthyroidism and ophthalmopathy. The CDR3 regions of TCR beta were amplified from RNA transcripts. First-round RT-PCR targeting the TCR CDR3 was performed with the HTBI primer set. A single record per CDR3 protein comes from TCRdb applying MiXCR to the multiplex PCR reads. The table includes some 250,000 distinct CDR3 sequences, roughly 14% detected once. Any patient presenting with uncontrolled infection, other autoimmune disease, pregnancy or lactation was left out. For the diagnoses, clinical symptoms, serum thyroxine and TRAb, thyroid ultrasound and orbital computed tomography were used. It was at first hyperthyroidism diagnosis, before any ophthalmopathy symptoms, that the blood sample was taken.

J is TRBJ2-5 and V is TRBV2, with 7 bases aligning to TRBD1. This receptor was obtained from a woman aged 40 to 55 with Graves' hyperthyroidism that later progressed to Graves' ophthalmopathy. The sequenced sample was blood. CDR3: CASSVTQGKRGKETQYF. The CDR3 bases are TGTGCCAGCAGTGTAACACAGGGGAAGAGGGGGAAGGAGACCCAGTACTTC.